This note documents a single T cell receptor beta chain sequence. The data derive from a study of shared clonotypes between healthy human individuals. Clones were read by immunoSEQ multiplex PCR, and TCRdb kept only the in-frame ones, dropping some. The table has a few million clones, roughly 92% seen once. This CDR3 has 14 residues. V was cut by 0 bases and J by 4 bases, with 9 bases left in between. The germline V gene has CDR1 GTSNPN and CDR2 SVGIG (reference sequence). This receptor was identified in a young man in good health. Sequencing input: naive CD4+ T cells sorted from blood. Subset described: CD45RA+ positively selected. The chain joins TRBV30 to TRBJ2-2, with D uncertain. This chain's CDR3 is CAWSVLRSTGELFF. DNA of the CDR3: TGTGCCTGGAGTGTACTGAGGTCCACCGGGGAGCTGTTTTTT.